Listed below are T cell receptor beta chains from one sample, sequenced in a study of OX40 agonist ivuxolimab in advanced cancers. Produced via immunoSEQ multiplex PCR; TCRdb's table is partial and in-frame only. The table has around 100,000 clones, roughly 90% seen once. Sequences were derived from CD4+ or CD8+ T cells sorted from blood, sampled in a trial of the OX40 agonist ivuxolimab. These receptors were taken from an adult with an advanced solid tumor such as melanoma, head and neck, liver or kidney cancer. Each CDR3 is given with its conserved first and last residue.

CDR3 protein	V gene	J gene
CASSAEGLPNNEQFF	TRBV6-1	TRBJ2-1
CASSQFAGVRAGELFF	TRBV14	TRBJ2-2
CASSITGNYGYTF	TRBV28	TRBJ1-2
CASSFIAGGPGEQYF	TRBV11-2	TRBJ2-7
CASRFDRDSYNEQFF	TRBV5-4	TRBJ2-1
CAISVGTGANVLTF	TRBV10-3	TRBJ2-6
CASSLVTGGGITDTQYF	TRBV5-1	TRBJ2-3
CASSRGDRGLSNQPQHF	TRBV19	TRBJ1-5
CASSQEGQSSYEQYF	TRBV4-1	TRBJ2-7
CASTGERLADTQYF	TRBV2	TRBJ2-3
CASSLAREGFNQPQHF	TRBV28	TRBJ1-5
CASIREGTDTQYF	TRBV6-1	TRBJ2-3
CASERGSSSYNEQFF	TRBV7-9	TRBJ2-1
CASRYGSGSGNTIYF	TRBV6-6	TRBJ1-3
CASSYSLVTTEAFF	TRBV6-5	TRBJ1-1
CASSVPGGNTIYF	TRBV9	TRBJ1-3
CASSQIQGREQYF	TRBV4-2	TRBJ2-7
CASSLFSAATDTQYF	TRBV7-2	TRBJ2-3
CAISERDTLNTEAFF	TRBV10-3	TRBJ1-1
CASRLQGRETQYF	TRBV28	TRBJ2-5
CASSLGSGSGTDTQYF	TRBV5-1	TRBJ2-3
CASSLGRTYEQYF	TRBV7-2	TRBJ2-7
CASSRLAQETQYF	TRBV11-3	TRBJ2-5
CASSYGGSGANVLTF	TRBV7-2	TRBJ2-6
CASSDGDGVRYNEQFF	TRBV6-4	TRBJ2-1
CASSLLAGEVEQFF	TRBV28	TRBJ2-1
CASYTSAGDTQYF	TRBV27	TRBJ2-3
CASSSPSSGSRVLTF	TRBV28	TRBJ2-6
CASSQEGETQYF	TRBV4-2	TRBJ2-5
CASSLRQGPYEQYF	TRBV7-2	TRBJ2-7
CASRSSSYEQYF	TRBV28	TRBJ2-7
CASTELGLGTEAFF	TRBV28	TRBJ1-1
CASSYLLADTQYF	TRBV6-6	TRBJ2-3
CASSPRPPILSKNIQYF	TRBV18	TRBJ2-4
CASSYGRQGGQETQYF	TRBV6-6	TRBJ2-5
CASSSGTGTYNEQFF	TRBV5-4	TRBJ2-1
CASSAPTSYEQYF	TRBV6-5	TRBJ2-7
CASSLITAKVHHEQYF	TRBV5-6	TRBJ2-7
CSAASSDEQFF	TRBV20-1	TRBJ2-1